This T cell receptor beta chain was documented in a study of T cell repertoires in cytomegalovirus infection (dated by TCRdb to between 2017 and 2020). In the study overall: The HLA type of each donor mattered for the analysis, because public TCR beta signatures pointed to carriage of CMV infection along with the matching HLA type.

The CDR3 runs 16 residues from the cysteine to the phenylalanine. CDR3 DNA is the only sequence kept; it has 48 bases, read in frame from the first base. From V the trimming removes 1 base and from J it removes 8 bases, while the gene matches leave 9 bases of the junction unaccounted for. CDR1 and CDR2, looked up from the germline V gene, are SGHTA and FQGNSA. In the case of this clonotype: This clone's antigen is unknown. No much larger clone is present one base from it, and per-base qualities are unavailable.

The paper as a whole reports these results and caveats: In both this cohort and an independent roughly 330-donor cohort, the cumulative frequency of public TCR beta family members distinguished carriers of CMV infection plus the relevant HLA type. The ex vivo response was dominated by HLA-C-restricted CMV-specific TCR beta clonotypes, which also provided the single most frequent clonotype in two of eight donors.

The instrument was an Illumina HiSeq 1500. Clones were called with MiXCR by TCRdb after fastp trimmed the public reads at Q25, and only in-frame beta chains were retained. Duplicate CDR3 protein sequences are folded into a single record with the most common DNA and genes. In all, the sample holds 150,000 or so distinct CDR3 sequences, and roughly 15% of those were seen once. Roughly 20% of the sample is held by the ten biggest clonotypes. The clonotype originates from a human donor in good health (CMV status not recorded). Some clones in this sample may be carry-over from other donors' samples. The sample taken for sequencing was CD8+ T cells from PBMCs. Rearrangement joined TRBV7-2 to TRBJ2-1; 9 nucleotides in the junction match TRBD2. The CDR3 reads CASSLVAGGPRHEQFF. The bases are TGTGCCAGCAGCTTAGTGGCGGGGGGGCCAAGACATGAGCAGTTCTTC.